This TCR beta chain comes out of a study of blood T cell repertoires in COVID-19. Study in general: The study drew acute and convalescent COVID-19 samples from the United States, Italy and Spain. The cDNA or gDNA used as material had been derived from T cells, B-cell-depleted T cells, or PBMCs.

In the study's own analysis: Estimation of nucleated cell counts was performed using reference gene primer amplification. Sequencing used immunoSEQ multiplex PCR; TCRdb keeps in-frame clones, though not all of them. That table furnishes V, J and clone size, whereas the DNA furnished D and trimming. The sample shows 25,000 to 35,000 clones, over 75% of them seen only once. The CDR3 is made up of 16 amino acids. V lost 1 base and J lost 2; bases outside the gene matches: 7. CDR1 and CDR2 from the germline V gene are SGHVS and FQNEAQ. The clonotype comes from a man aged 65-85 years with active COVID-19. This chain links TRBV7-8 with TRBJ2-7, with 8 bases matching TRBD1. Specimen: peripheral blood. CDR3 in DNA: TGTGCCAGCAGCTTAGGGCAGGGGGCGCCCCCCTACGAGCAGTACTTC. It yields the protein CASSLGQGAPPYEQYF.